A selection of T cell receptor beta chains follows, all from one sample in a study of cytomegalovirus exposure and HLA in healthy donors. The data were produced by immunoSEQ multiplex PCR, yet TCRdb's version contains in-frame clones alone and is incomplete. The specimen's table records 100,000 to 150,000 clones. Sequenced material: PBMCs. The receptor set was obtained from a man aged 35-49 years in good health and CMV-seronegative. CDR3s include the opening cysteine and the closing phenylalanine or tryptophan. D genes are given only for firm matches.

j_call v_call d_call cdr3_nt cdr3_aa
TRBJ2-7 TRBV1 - TGCACCAGCAGCCAGGGTGGACTAGCGGGAGAGGTCCACGAGCAGTACTTC CTSSQGGLAGEVHEQYF
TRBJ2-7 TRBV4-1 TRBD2 TGCGCCAGCAGCCAACTTGGGACTAGCAACGAGCAGTACTTC CASSQLGTSNEQYF
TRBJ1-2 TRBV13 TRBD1 TGTGCCAGCAGCCGACAGGGGTATGGCTACACCTTC CASSRQGYGYTF
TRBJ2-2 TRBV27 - TGTGCCAGCAGTTTATCCCCCGCGCCGACCGGGGAGCTGTTTTTT CASSLSPAPTGELFF
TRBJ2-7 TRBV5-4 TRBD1 TGTGCCAGCAGCCCTGACAGGGGGCAGGACTACGAGCAGTACTTC CASSPDRGQDYEQYF
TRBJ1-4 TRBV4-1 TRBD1 TGCGCCAGCAGCACTCGACAGGGGGTCGAGGTTGAAAAACTGTTTTTT CASSTRQGVEVEKLFF
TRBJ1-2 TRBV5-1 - TGCGCCAGCAGCCATCAGGGGAACTATGGCTACACCTTC CASSHQGNYGYTF
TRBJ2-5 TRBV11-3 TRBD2 TGTGCCAGCAGCTTTTCGGGAGGGCCGGGGGAGACCCAGTACTTC CASSFSGGPGETQYF
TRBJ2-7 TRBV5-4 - TGTGCCAGCAGCCCATACAGGGGGGGAATCCACGAGCAGTACTTC CASSPYRGGIHEQYF
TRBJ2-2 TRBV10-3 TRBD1 TGTGCCATCAGTGATACAGGGGATGGCGGGGAGCTGTTTTTT CAISDTGDGGELFF
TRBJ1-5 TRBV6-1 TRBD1 TGTGCCAGCAGCTCCAACCGCAGGGGGGAGTTGGGCCAGCATTTT CASSSNRRGELGQHF
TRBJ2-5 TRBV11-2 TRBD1 TGTGCCAGCAGCATGGGACAGAGGGGAGAGACCCAGTACTTC CASSMGQRGETQYF
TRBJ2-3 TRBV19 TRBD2 TGTGCCAGTAATAGCGGGAGGACCCTCACAGATACGCAGTATTTT CASNSGRTLTDTQYF
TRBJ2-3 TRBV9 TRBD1 TGTGCCAGCAGCGGGGGACAGGGGTTCACAGATACGCAGTATTTT CASSGGQGFTDTQYF
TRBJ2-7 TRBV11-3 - TGTGCCAGCAGCCTCACTTCGAGACTAGACGTGTATTCCTACGAGCAGTACTTC CASSLTSRLDVYSYEQYF
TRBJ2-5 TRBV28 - TGTGCCAGCAGTTCCGCAGAGGGAATACAAGAGACCCAGTACTTC CASSSAEGIQETQYF
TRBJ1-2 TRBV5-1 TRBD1 TGCGCCAGCAGCCCAAGGGGGGACAGGGGAGTCTATGGCTACACCTTC CASSPRGDRGVYGYTF
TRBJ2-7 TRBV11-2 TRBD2 TGTGCCAGCAGCTTACGACTAGCGGGATTTTACGAGCAGTACTTC CASSLRLAGFYEQYF
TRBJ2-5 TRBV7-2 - TGTGCCAGCAGCTTATCCCGGGGATCCCAAGAGACCCAGTACTTC CASSLSRGSQETQYF